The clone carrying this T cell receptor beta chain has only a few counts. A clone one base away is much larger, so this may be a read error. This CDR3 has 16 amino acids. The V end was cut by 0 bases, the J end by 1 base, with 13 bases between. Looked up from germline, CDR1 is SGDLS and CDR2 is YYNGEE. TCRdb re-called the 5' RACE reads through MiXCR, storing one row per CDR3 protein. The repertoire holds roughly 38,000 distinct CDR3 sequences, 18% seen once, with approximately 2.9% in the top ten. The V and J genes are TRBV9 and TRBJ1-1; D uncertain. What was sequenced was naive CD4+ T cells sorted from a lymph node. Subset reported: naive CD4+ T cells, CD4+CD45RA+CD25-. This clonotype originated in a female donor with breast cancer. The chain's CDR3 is CASSVGAGSTNTEAFF. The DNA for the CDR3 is TGTGCCAGCAGCGTAGGAGCTGGCAGCACGAACACTGAAGCTTTCTTT. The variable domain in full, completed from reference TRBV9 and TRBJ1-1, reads DSGVTQTPKHLITATGQRVTLRCSPRSGDLSVYWYQQSLDQGLQFLIQYYNGEERAKGNILERFSAQQFPDLHSELNLSSLELGDSALYFCASSVGAGSTNTEAFFGQGTRLTVV.